Below are 25 T cell receptor beta chains sequenced from a single sample in a study of molecular identifiers for immune sequencing clone quantification. Each CDR3 protein is one row after TCRdb ran MiXCR on the PCR reads. The repertoire holds fewer than 350,000 distinct CDR3 sequences, about 21% seen once, with more than 0.8% in the top ten. The specimen was naive CD8+ T cells from blood, with Jurkat cell RNA spiked in. Documented subset: FACS-sorted CD8+CD4-CCR7+CD45RA+ naive T cells. The source is a human donor in good health. Some libraries in this study had Jurkat cell RNA spiked in.

The chain carries TRBV19 and TRBJ2-1; 7 positions agree with TRBD2. The CDR3 sequence is 14 residues long. CDR1 LNHDA and CDR2 SQIVND come from the germline V gene (reference sequence). Unmatched junction bases numbered 2, after V lost 4 bases and J lost 2 bases. The chain's CDR3 is CASSKTSPYNEQFF. The CDR3 DNA reads as TGTGCCAGTAGTAAGACTAGCCCCTACAATGAGCAGTTCTTC.

This clonotype was counted ten times or more. The V gene is TRBV27, the J gene TRBJ2-3; 11 nucleotides align to TRBD2. V was clipped by 5 bases and J by 3 bases; unmatched bases: 10. Looked up from germline, CDR1 is MNHEY and CDR2 is SMNVEV (reference sequence). CDR3 length: 17 residues. In DNA form, the CDR3 reads TGTGCCAGCAGTCTTGGGATTAGCGGGGGGGCGACAGATACGCAGTATTTT. This translates into CASSLGISGGATDTQYF.

This clonotype was counted once. A much bigger clone sits one base away, suggesting this may be a read error. Here the CDR3 reads CANRRLTYGYTF. CDR3 coding DNA: TGTGCCAACAGACGACTCACCTATGGCTACACCTTC. The rearrangement uses TRBV28 and TRBJ1-2; no clear D. The CDR3 has 12 amino acids. Trimming removed 10 bases at V and 4 bases at J, with 13 bases between. CDR1 and CDR2 from the germline V gene are MDHEN and SYDVKM.

This clonotype has just a few counts. V and J are TRBV19 and TRBJ2-4, with 8 bases fitting TRBD2. This CDR3 has 15 amino acids. Germline V gene sequence: CDR1 LNHDA, CDR2 SQIVND (reference sequence). Trimming removed 5 bases from V and 2 bases from J; junction bases left unmatched: 5. Here the CDR3 reads CASSLGGRSKNIQYF. The CDR3 DNA follows: TGTGCCAGTAGTTTAGGCGGGAGGTCCAAAAACATTCAGTACTTC.

The chain employs TRBV28 and TRBJ2-3; D unresolved. Germline V gene data show CDR1 as MDHEN and CDR2 as SYDVKM. CDR3 size: 16 residues. CDR3 nucleotide sequence: TGTACCACCACCCAATTAAAGGAGATACACACAGATACGCAGTATTTT. Protein product: CTTTQLKEIHTDTQYF.

V gene TRBV6-6 combines with J gene TRBJ1-1; a possible D gene is TRBD1 (5 bases). Trimming left V 2 bases short and J 4 bases short, with 14 bases between. Per germline, CDR1 MNHNY and CDR2 SVGAGI (reference sequence). This CDR3 has 15 residues. CDR3 region: CASSYLGPRFTEAFF. The CDR3 coding sequence is TGTGCCAGCAGTTACCTGGGACCGCGTTTCACTGAAGCTTTCTTT.

In its sample, this clonotype was seen many times. The chain links TRBV7-9 to TRBJ2-7; the D gene is possibly TRBD1 (5 bases). CDR1 is SEHNR, CDR2 FQNEAQ, per germline (reference sequence). V lost 1 base and J 6 bases, leaving 7 bases between the germline ends. There are 12 residues in the CDR3. The CDR3, as DNA: TGTGCCAGCAGCTTAGAGGACATCGAGCAGTACTTC. Translating gives CASSLEDIEQYF. The whole variable domain, remainder taken from reference TRBV7-9 and TRBJ2-7, is DTGVSQNPRHKITKRGQNVTFRCDPISEHNRLYWYRQTLGQGPEFLTYFQNEAQLEKSRLLSDRFSAERPKGSFSTLEIQRTEQGDSAMYLCASSLEDIEQYFGPGTRLTVT.

This CDR3 is CASSEIIPLAGGPTGELFF. The DNA of the CDR3 is TGTGCCAGCAGTGAAATTATCCCTTTGGCGGGAGGGCCCACCGGGGAGCTGTTTTTT. The chain is built from TRBV6-1 and TRBJ2-2, with TRBD2 matching 9 bases. This CDR3 has 19 residues. After removal of 2 bases from V and 4 bases from J, the junction contained 14 bases not matched to a gene. Germline V gene data show CDR1 as MNHNS and CDR2 as SASEGT.

This clonotype has at least ten counts. The chain joins TRBV4-3 to TRBJ2-2; TRBD2 is a possible D gene (5 bases). Trimming left V 1 base short and J 2 bases short, with 8 bases between. This CDR3 spans 15 amino acids. Germline assignment: CDR1 LGHNA and CDR2 YSLEER. The CDR3 loop is CASSQAPSNTGELFF. In DNA form, the CDR3 reads TGCGCCAGCAGCCAAGCTCCTAGCAACACCGGGGAGCTGTTTTTT.

A word on this clonotype: Given a much more abundant clone one base away, this may be a read error. The V and J genes are TRBV2 and TRBJ2-7; 7 bases match TRBD2. The V gene's germline CDR1 is SNHLY and CDR2 FYNNEI. Unmatched junction bases numbered 1, after V lost 2 bases and J lost 6 bases. The CDR3 extends over 12 amino acids. CDR3 coding DNA: TGTGCCAGCAGTGAATCGGGGGGCGAGCAGTACTTC. This gives the protein CASSESGGEQYF.

This clonotype occurred many times. The chain carries TRBV6-5 and TRBJ1-5, with 9 nucleotides matching TRBD1. The germline CDR1 and CDR2 sequences are MNHEY and SVGAGI. This CDR3 comprises 15 residues. The trim removed 0 bases at V and 5 bases at J, leaving 2 bases unmatched. CDR3 loop: CASSYSWTGDQPQHF. For the CDR3, the DNA is TGTGCCAGCAGTTACTCATGGACAGGGGATCAGCCCCAGCATTTT.

This chain joins TRBV29-1 and TRBJ2-7; maybe TRBD2 (6 bases). Looked up from germline, CDR1 is SQVTM and CDR2 is ANQGSEA. Trimming removed 4 bases at V and 5 bases at J, with 24 bases between. There are 16 residues in the CDR3. The CDR3 nucleotides read TGCAGCGTTGGAGACGGGGGTACCAGCTTCGTCGACGAGCAGTACTTC. Amino acids: CSVGDGGTSFVDEQYF.

This clonotype was observed at least ten times. V is TRBV2 and J is TRBJ1-1; D remains unclear. Trimming took off 4 bases at V and 0 bases at J, with 12 bases between the two ends. The CDR3 has 15 amino acids. From germline, CDR1 is SNHLY and CDR2 FYNNEI. The DNA for the CDR3 is TGTGCCAGCAGTGTAACAGAAGATATGAACACTGAAGCTTTCTTT. This encodes CASSVTEDMNTEAFF.

V usage is TRBV29-1 and J usage is TRBJ2-3, with 8 bases lining up with TRBD1. Trimming at V came to 1 base and at J to 5 bases, leaving 8 bases not matched to a gene. CDR3 length: 15 residues. Germline assignment: CDR1 SQVTM and CDR2 ANQGSEA. In DNA, the CDR3 is TGCAGCGTTGAAGTCCTCGACAGGGGTGTAGATACGCAGTATTTT. Protein sequence: CSVEVLDRGVDTQYF.

This clonotype was seen ten or more times. The rearrangement links TRBV12-3 or TRBV12-4 to TRBJ2-3; D remains unclear. Between the trimmed V and J ends, which lost 2 bases and 5 bases, there was a span of 8 bases. This CDR3 has 13 amino acids. The CDR3 spells CASSLYPQDTQYF. The CDR3 DNA sequence: TGTGCCAGCAGTTTATATCCCCAAGATACGCAGTATTTT.

This clonotype was seen many times. This chain uses TRBV6-2 or TRBV6-3 with TRBJ1-1; tentatively, D is TRBD1 (6 bases). The length of the CDR3 is 12 residues. Germline CDR1 MNHEY, CDR2 SVGEGT. Trimming removed 8 bases from V and 0 bases from J, with 7 bases in between. The CDR3 bases are TGTGCCAGCGGGGGCATGAACACTGAAGCTTTCTTT. This translates into CASGGMNTEAFF.

This clonotype has a handful of counts. The chain is built from TRBV16 and TRBJ2-7; possibly TRBD1 for D (5 bases). V lost 1 base and J lost 3, with 10 bases in between. From germline, CDR1 is KGHSY and CDR2 FQNENV. This CDR3 contains 14 residues. In DNA, the CDR3 is TGTGCCAGCAGCCAATTGGGGCTGATCTACGAGCAGTACTTC. It translates to CASSQLGLIYEQYF.

Of note for this clonotype: Just one base apart from a much larger clone, this may be a read error. The chain links TRBV7-9 to TRBJ2-3; D gene uncertain. The V gene lost 6 bases and the J gene lost 10 bases, with 20 bases spanning the gap. CDR1 SEHNR and CDR2 FQNEAQ come from the germline V gene (reference sequence). The CDR3 consists of 14 residues. CDR3 DNA: TGTGCCAGCAGGCCAATGCCTGGTATGGATCCGCAGTATTTT. This gives the protein CASRPMPGMDPQYF.

Comment on this clonotype: The final CDR3 position lacks the conserved phenylalanine or tryptophan, pointing to a likely read error. The chain uses TRBV5-6 and TRBJ2-7, with a possible D match to TRBD2 (6 bases). This CDR3 region has 14 residues. Germline V lookup: CDR1 SGHDT, CDR2 YYEEEE. Trimming left V 4 bases short and J 6 bases short, with 17 bases between. CDR3 coding DNA: TGTGCCAGCAGCCAACTAGCCTACACCCCCGAGCAGTACTCC. Translating gives CASSQLAYTPEQYS.

Notes on this clonotype: This may stem from a read error, because a much larger clone lies one nucleotide away. The chain has TRBV29-1 and TRBJ1-1, with D unclear. This CDR3 contains 12 residues. Per germline, CDR1 SQVTM and CDR2 ANQGSEA. CDR3 in amino acids: CSVEGLRTEASF. CDR3 DNA: TGCAGCGTTGAAGGACTGAGGACTGAAGCTTCCTTT.

This clonotype was detected a few times. V gene TRBV7-9 combines with J gene TRBJ2-7; D remains unclear. This CDR3 contains 15 residues. The V end was cut by 5 bases, the J end by 2 bases, with 16 bases between. Germline loops: CDR1 SEHNR, CDR2 FQNEAQ (reference sequence). CDR3 sequence (DNA): TGTGCCAGCAGCCCAGAGACTGGAAACACCTACGAGCAGTACTTC. Its translation is CASSPETGNTYEQYF.

As concerns this clonotype: Possible read error: a much larger clone is one base away. The CDR3 does not close with the conserved phenylalanine or tryptophan, likely indicating a read error. The limits of the CDR3 on the DNA are not certain, so only TCRdb's listed CDR3 is given. This sequence joins TRBV24-1 and TRBJ2-3; the table's D call, TRBD1, was not checked against the DNA. Per germline, CDR1 KGHDR and CDR2 SFDVKD. 13 amino acids form the CDR3, both terminal residues included. This CDR3 reads CATSELRQGPWYV.

This clonotype showed up many times. V is TRBV6-5 and J is TRBJ2-1; 13 nucleotides agree with TRBD2. The CDR3 has 14 amino acids. Germline V gene lookup returns CDR1 MNHEY and CDR2 SVGAGI. The V segment lost 8 bases and the J segment 8 bases; nucleotides outside the gene matches: 6. CDR3 sequence (DNA): TGTGCCAGCGGGTGGACTAGCGGGAGCGATGAGCAGTTCTTC. Protein: CASGWTSGSDEQFF.

This clonotype was counted ten times or more. The V and J genes are TRBV7-9 and TRBJ2-7; the D gene could be TRBD1 or TRBD2 (6 bases each). Trimming left V 6 bases short and J 3 bases short, with 21 bases between. Germline assignment: CDR1 SEHNR and CDR2 FQNEAQ (reference sequence). This CDR3 comprises 16 residues. This CDR3 reads CASSSTRGTTSYEQYF. DNA for the CDR3: TGTGCCAGCAGTTCGACCCGGGGGACAACCAGCTACGAGCAGTACTTC.

Details on this clonotype: A much larger clonotype is one base distant, so this may be a read error. V gene TRBV5-3 combines with J gene TRBJ1-1; a possible D gene is TRBD1 (5 bases). TRBV5-3 is flagged as an ORF with uncertain function. The CDR3 is 14 residues long. Here the CDR3 reads CASSQIQGNAEASF. Here the CDR3 DNA reads TGTGCCAGCAGCCAGATTCAGGGCAACGCTGAAGCTTCCTTT.